The 29 T cell receptor beta chains below come from one sample, sequenced in a study of blood T cells in healthy people across ages. Alongside a J-beta primer mix, a sample-barcoded 5' primer served in a second PCR lasting roughly 6 to 12 cycles. TCRdb reprocessed the 5' RACE reads via MiXCR and lists one record per CDR3 protein. This sample yields around 1.5 million distinct CDR3 sequences, of which approximately 42% are seen a single time; roughly 8.2% belongs to the top ten. The sample comprised blood. The origin of the receptors is a woman under 30 in good health.

The chain links TRBV27 to TRBJ2-1; D possibly corresponds to TRBD1 (6 bases). Deletions cut 7 bases from V and 4 bases from J, with 17 bases between. This CDR3 contains 15 residues. Per germline, CDR1 MNHEY and CDR2 SMNVEV (reference sequence). CDR3 nucleotide sequence: TGTGCCAGCAACCCGGACGGACAGCGGTACAATGAGCAGTTCTTC. This gives the protein CASNPDGQRYNEQFF.

The V gene is TRBV11-2, the J gene TRBJ2-5; no definite D call. CDR3 length: 15 residues. Looked up from germline, CDR1 is SGHAT and CDR2 is FQNNGV. The V end lost 0 bases, the J end lost 4 bases, and 12 bases lay between the germline ends. Here the CDR3 reads CASSLDPRVIETQYF. CDR3 sequence (DNA): TGTGCCAGCAGCTTAGACCCCCGGGTCATAGAGACCCAGTACTTC.

The CDR3 is CASSRDNENSYGYTF. CDR3 nucleotide sequence: TGCGCCAGCAGCCGAGATAATGAGAACAGCTATGGCTACACCTTC. The chain combines TRBV4-1 with TRBJ1-2, with unresolved D. The CDR3 sequence is 15 residues long. The germline gives CDR1 MGHRA, CDR2 YSYEKL. V lost 4 bases, J lost 4 bases, and 16 bases lay in between.

This clonotype has ten or more counts. The chain joins TRBV4-2 to TRBJ2-7; D uncertain. The germline V gene encodes CDR1 LGHNA and CDR2 YNFKEQ. The CDR3 has 15 amino acids. Trimming left V 1 base short and J 0 bases short, with 10 bases between. CDR3: CASSQGPQSSYEQYF. As DNA, the CDR3 is TGTGCCAGCAGCCAAGGACCGCAGAGCTCCTACGAGCAGTACTTC.

This clonotype has more than one count but fewer than ten. J is TRBJ2-1 and V is TRBV10-3, with D possibly TRBD1 on 6 matching bases. Trimming left V 2 bases short and J 7 bases short, with 21 bases between. The CDR3 runs 17 residues. CDR1 and CDR2 (germline): ENHRY, SYGVKD. The CDR3 region is CAISERTTVGARNEQFF. CDR3 nucleotides: TGTGCCATCAGTGAGCGGACAACTGTGGGGGCAAGGAATGAGCAGTTCTTC.

This clonotype was counted many times. The chain is built from TRBV5-1 and TRBJ2-5; D might be TRBD2 (5 bases). V lost 0 bases and J 0 bases, leaving 6 bases between the germline ends. CDR3 length: 14 amino acids. The germline V gene encodes CDR1 SGHRS and CDR2 YFSETQ. In DNA form, the CDR3 reads TGCGCCAGCAGCTTGGTCGGGGACCAAGAGACCCAGTACTTC. The encoded protein is CASSLVGDQETQYF.

In the case of this clonotype: This may arise from a read error, as a much more abundant clone is one base away. The rearrangement uses TRBV6-1 and TRBJ2-7; no definite D call. CDR3 length: 11 residues. Germline CDR1 reads MNHNS; CDR2 reads SASEGT. Trimming removed 8 bases from V and 0 bases from J, with 5 bases in between. The CDR3 DNA is TGTGCCAGCGCCGACTCCTACGAGCAGTACTTC. Translated, it gives CASADSYEQYF.

This clonotype has just a few counts. This chain uses TRBV5-6 with TRBJ2-1; D is possibly TRBD2 (5 bases). The V gene lost 1 base and the J gene lost 5 bases, with 7 bases spanning the gap. The CDR3 has 13 residues. CDR1 and CDR2 (germline): SGHDT, YYEEEE. The CDR3 sequence is CASSLLRDNEQFF. The DNA of the CDR3 is TGTGCCAGCAGCTTGCTGAGGGACAATGAGCAGTTCTTC.

Remarks on this clonotype: A junction end diverges from the germline sequence, so it may reflect a read error. This chain uses TRBV10-3 with TRBJ1-2; D remains unclear. CDR1 ENHRY and CDR2 SYGVKD come from the germline V gene. CDR3 length: 13 amino acids. CDR3 sequence: CAISEFQHYGCTF. The CDR3 DNA follows: TGTGCCATCAGTGAGTTTCAGCACTATGGCTGCACCTTC.

The chain joins TRBV2 to TRBJ2-2; a weak D match, TRBD2 (5 bases). CDR1 is SNHLY, CDR2 FYNNEI, per germline. V dropped 4 bases and J dropped 4 bases, with 13 bases sitting between them. This CDR3 has 15 amino acids. The CDR3 loop reads CASSASRRTTGELFF. For the CDR3, the DNA is TGTGCCAGCAGTGCTAGCAGGAGGACCACCGGGGAGCTGTTTTTT.

The table lists this clonotype with a count of one. The chain combines TRBV20-1 with TRBJ1-2; D call uncertain. CDR3 size: 12 residues. The V and J ends lost 5 bases and 3 bases respectively, with 10 bases between them. The germline V gene encodes CDR1 DFQATT and CDR2 SNEGSKA (reference sequence). CDR3 sequence reads: CSAGRRDYGYTF. DNA for the CDR3: TGCAGTGCTGGACGCCGGGACTATGGCTACACCTTC.

This chain links TRBV7-2 with TRBJ2-1; D gene uncertain. Trimming removed 5 bases from V and 2 bases from J, with 13 bases in between. This CDR3 has 15 amino acids. CDR1 and CDR2 (germline): SGHTA, FQGNSA. CDR3 sequence: CASSARNNPYNEQFF. CDR3 DNA: TGTGCCAGCAGCGCTAGGAACAACCCCTACAATGAGCAGTTCTTC.

This rearrangement joins TRBV12-3 or TRBV12-4 to TRBJ2-4, with D perhaps TRBD1 or TRBD2 (5 bases each). The end of the DNA aligns better with TRBJ2-5, so the J call may be wrong. This CDR3 comprises 15 residues. DNA of the CDR3: TGTGCCAGCAGTGGACCAGACGGGACGGGAGAGACCCAGTACTTC. Protein sequence: CASSGPDGTGETQYF.

Details on this clonotype: One end of the junction is discordant with germline, which a read error may explain. J is TRBJ2-1 and V is TRBV18; weak D call: TRBD2 (5 bases). CDR3 length: 14 amino acids. CDR1 is KGHSH, CDR2 LQKENI, per germline. CDR3 coding DNA: TGTACCAGCTCACAAGGGAGCTCCTACAATGAGCAGTTCTTC. Translated: CTSSQGSSYNEQFF.

The chain carries TRBV12-3 or TRBV12-4 and TRBJ2-3, with 10 bases aligning to TRBD1. This CDR3 comprises 15 residues. J was trimmed by 11 bases and V by 5 bases; bases with no gene match: 13. The CDR3 bases are TGTGCCAGCAGTCCAAGACAGGGGGCCACAGATGTGCAGTATTTT. Amino acid sequence: CASSPRQGATDVQYF.

In this sample, this clonotype turned up once. The rearrangement uses TRBV2 and TRBJ2-4; D is undetermined. Germline lookup yields CDR1 SNHLY and CDR2 FYNNEI. This CDR3 is built from 13 residues. V was shortened by 11 bases and J by 13 bases, with 24 bases between the two germline ends. CDR3 sequence: CAGTENTYNEQYF. In DNA, the CDR3 is TGTGCCGGCACCGAAAACACCTACAATGAGCAGTACTTC. Complete variable domain (other parts from reference TRBV2 and TRBJ2-4): EPEVTQTPSHQVTQMGQEVILRCVPISNHLYFYWYRQILGQKVEFLVSFYNNEISEKSEIFDDQFSVERPDGSNFTLKIRSTKLEDSAMYFCAGTENTYNEQYFGAGTRLSVL.

The chain has TRBV6-6 and TRBJ1-1, with 9 bases lining up with TRBD1. Germline CDR1 reads MNHNY; CDR2 reads SVGAGI (reference sequence). The trim removed 1 base at V and 5 bases at J, leaving 11 bases unmatched. CDR3 length: 17 amino acids. The CDR3 DNA follows: TGTGCCAGCAGTTACTTGAGGACAGGGGACGCCGGTACTGAAGCTTTCTTT. Translated: CASSYLRTGDAGTEAFF.

The V call is TRBV10-3, the J call TRBJ2-1, with D perhaps TRBD1 (5 bases). TRBJ2-7 matches the DNA end more closely, so the J call is doubtful. The length of the CDR3 is 10 residues. Germline loops: CDR1 ENHRY, CDR2 SYGVKD. In nucleotides, the CDR3 is TGTGCCACTGCAGGGAATGAGCAGTACTTC. Its protein product is CATAGNEQYF.

This chain connects TRBV19 to TRBJ2-5, with unresolved D. The assigned J gene may be wrong: the sequence end matches TRBJ2-7 better. CDR3 length equals 14 residues. From germline, CDR1 is LNHDA and CDR2 SQIVND (reference sequence). CDR3 DNA: TGTGCCAGTAGTATTAAGCCAGGCGGAGTCGAGCAGTACTTC. Translated: CASSIKPGGVEQYF.

Notes on this clonotype: One base away lies a much larger clone, so this may be a sequencing read error. This sequence joins TRBV27 and TRBJ2-6, with TRBD1 identical over 8 bases. Germline trimming cut 7 bases from V and 0 bases from J; bases unmatched to any gene: 2. The CDR3 runs to 15 residues. Germline V gene data show CDR1 as MNHEY and CDR2 as SMNVEV (reference sequence). The CDR3 DNA reads TGTGCCAGCACTACAGGGGGCTCTGGGGCCAACGTCCTGACTTTC. Its protein is CASTTGGSGANVLTF.

The genes are TRBV6-1 and TRBJ2-5; D may match TRBD1 or TRBD2 (5 bases each). The germline CDR1 and CDR2 sequences are MNHNS and SASEGT. The CDR3 is 17 amino acids. V was cut by 5 bases and J by 5 bases, with 24 bases left in between. The DNA for the CDR3 is TGTGCCAGCAGTACGATACCGGGACGGATATTTAGGGAGACCCAGTACTTC. It yields the protein CASSTIPGRIFRETQYF.

The rearrangement links TRBV10-2 to TRBJ1-3, with D perhaps matching TRBD1 (6 bases). V was pared by 2 bases and J by 7 bases, with 6 bases between. Germline values: CDR1 WSHSY, CDR2 SAAADI. This CDR3 has 12 residues. The CDR3 DNA reads TGCGCCAGCAGTGAGCAGGGGAACACCATATATTTT. This codes for CASSEQGNTIYF.

Worth noting for this clonotype: The junction shows a germline mismatch at one end, possibly a read error. The rearrangement links TRBV25-1 to TRBJ2-4, with unresolved D. Gene TRBJ2-7 matches the end of the DNA better, so the J call may be wrong. The CDR3 has 12 residues. Germline CDR1 reads MGHDK; CDR2 reads SYGVNS. The CDR3 loop reads CSSRRSSYEQYF. The DNA for the CDR3 is TGTTCCAGCAGGCGAAGCTCCTACGAGCAGTACTTC.

Concerning this clonotype: The junction does not match germline at one end; this may be a read error. The J gene is TRBJ2-2, the V gene TRBV10-3, with 9 positions matching TRBD1. This CDR3 has 17 residues. CDR1 and CDR2 from the germline V gene are ENHRY and SYGVKD. The CDR3 spells CAISEWGQGANAGELFF. As DNA, the CDR3 is TGTGCCATCAGTGAGTGGGGACAGGGAGCGAACGCCGGGGAGCTGTTTTTT.

This clonotype was counted between two and nine times. The chain has TRBV5-1 and TRBJ2-1; 7 bases match TRBD1. Germline-derived CDR1 and CDR2 are SGHRS and YFSETQ. The junction had 4 bases not matched to a gene; V was cut back by 4 bases and J by 0 bases. The CDR3 has 15 residues. CDR3 sequence: CASSVDRVSYNEQFF. CDR3 coding DNA: TGCGCCAGCAGCGTAGACAGGGTCTCCTACAATGAGCAGTTCTTC.

This clonotype was observed once. The CDR3 protein is CASTQSPVDYEQYF. The CDR3 DNA reads TGTGCCAGCACCCAAAGCCCAGTGGATTACGAGCAGTACTTC. The chain employs TRBV7-8 and TRBJ2-1; D is uncertain. The end of the DNA aligns better with TRBJ2-7, so the J call may be wrong. The V gene's germline CDR1 is SGHVS and CDR2 FQNEAQ. The CDR3 is 14 amino acids.

This clonotype was seen many times. The V call is TRBV7-2, the J call TRBJ2-1; 7 bases map to TRBD2. V was clipped by 2 bases and J by 0 bases; unmatched bases: 4. The CDR3 length is 16 residues. CDR1 SGHTA and CDR2 FQGNSA come from the germline V gene. CDR3 residues: CASSLMGGSSYNEQFF. As DNA, the CDR3 is TGTGCCAGCAGCTTAATGGGAGGGAGCTCCTACAATGAGCAGTTCTTC.

The rearrangement links TRBV20-1 to TRBJ1-1; D uncertain. Germline loops: CDR1 DFQATT, CDR2 SNEGSKA (reference sequence). Trimming removed 0 bases from V and 4 bases from J, with 12 bases in between. This CDR3 contains 14 residues. The CDR3 nucleotides are TGCAGTGCTAGAGACCTAGGACTCGGCACTGAAGCTTTCTTT. Translating it yields CSARDLGLGTEAFF.

This rearrangement joins TRBV27 to TRBJ2-4; possibly TRBD2 for D (6 bases). The assigned J gene may be wrong: the sequence end matches TRBJ2-7 better. Germline V lookup: CDR1 MNHEY, CDR2 SMNVEV (reference sequence). The CDR3 sequence is 16 residues long. CDR3 protein: CASRRAWGGADYEQYF. CDR3 DNA: TGTGCCAGCAGAAGGGCTTGGGGCGGGGCTGACTACGAGCAGTACTTC.